The 18 T cell receptor beta chains listed next were all sequenced from one sample in a study of PD-1 blockade in mismatch repair-deficient tumors (dated by TCRdb to between 2016 and 2019). Libraries were made using the immunoSEQ multiplex PCR assay. TCRdb holds this immuneACCESS table with in-frame rearrangements only. Some clones are missing; in checked studies, unresolved V genes explain under half, and the rest has no known cause. Across this sample there are about 68,000 clones, with 60% to 80% seen only once. The ten largest clones add up to 4.5% to 6.5% of the sample. The sequenced sample was peripheral blood, obtained 2 weeks after starting pembrolizumab. The receptors were sampled from an adult with mismatch repair-deficient cancer.

This clone was counted once. The V gene is TRBV6-5, the J gene TRBJ1-2; tentatively, D is TRBD1 (5 bases). This CDR3 has 13 residues. Germline assignment: CDR1 MNHEY and CDR2 SVGAGI. Trimming stripped 5 bases from V and 4 bases from J, with 11 bases between. CDR3 nucleotide sequence: TGTGCCAGCAGTAAGGGGCTCTTCTATGGCTACACCTTC. This sequence encodes CASSKGLFYGYTF.

V and J are TRBV13 and TRBJ2-2; D remains ambiguous. This CDR3 has 14 residues. Trimming pared 7 bases from V and 4 bases from J, leaving 13 bases between. Germline V gene sequence: CDR1 PRHDT, CDR2 FYEKMQ (reference sequence). The CDR3 sequence is CASTQSGPTGELFF. DNA of the CDR3: TGTGCCAGCACCCAAAGTGGCCCCACCGGGGAGCTGTTTTTT.

This clone was detected only a few times. The CDR3 nucleotides read TGCAGCGTTGATTCAGAGACCGGGGTAGGAGAAGAGCAGTACTTC. Translation gives CSVDSETGVGEEQYF. The gene calls are TRBV29-1 and TRBJ2-7, with a weak D call TRBD2 (5 bases). Germline assignment: CDR1 SQVTM and CDR2 ANQGSEA. This CDR3 contains 15 residues. V lost 3 bases and J 7 bases, leaving 22 bases between the germline ends.

The V and J genes are TRBV5-4 and TRBJ1-1, with a tentative D call TRBD1 (5 bases). Trimming removed 6 bases from V and 0 bases from J, with 12 bases in between. The germline V gene has CDR1 SGHNT and CDR2 YYREEE (reference sequence). This CDR3 contains 14 residues. The CDR3 is CASIRDGLNTEAFF. CDR3 nucleotides: TGTGCCAGCATCAGGGACGGATTGAACACTGAAGCTTTCTTT.

This chain links TRBV5-1 with TRBJ1-4; D uncertain. This CDR3 contains 15 residues. Germline V CDR1 and CDR2: SGHRS, YFSETQ. Trimming stripped 2 bases from V and 0 bases from J, with 8 bases between. CDR3 bases: TGCGCCAGCAGCTTTAATCCGGCAACTAATGAAAAACTGTTTTTT. It specifies CASSFNPATNEKLFF. The variable domain in full, completed from reference TRBV5-1 and TRBJ1-4, reads KAGVTQTPRYLIKTRGQQVTLSCSPISGHRSVSWYQQTPGQGLQFLFEYFSETQRNKGNFPGRFSGRQFSNSRSEMNVSTLELGDSALYLCASSFNPATNEKLFFGSGTQLSVL.

This clone has more than one count but fewer than ten. The chain has TRBV6-5 and TRBJ2-1, with 9 nucleotides matching TRBD2. After removal of 4 bases from V and 6 bases from J, the junction contained 7 bases not matched to a gene. Germline-derived CDR1 and CDR2 are MNHEY and SVGAGI. CDR3 length equals 15 residues. CDR3 DNA sequence: TGTGCCAGCAGTTTTGCGGGAGGGGTTCGCAATGAGCAGTTCTTC. Protein sequence: CASSFAGGVRNEQFF.

The V and J genes are TRBV11-2 and TRBJ2-7, with 9 bases lining up with TRBD2. V lost 1 base and J lost 2; bases outside the gene matches: 15. This CDR3 region has 19 residues. Germline CDR1 reads SGHAT; CDR2 reads FQNNGV. The DNA for the CDR3 is TGTGCCAGCAGCTTAGGTGCCAGCGGGAGGACCGGAGGACCCTACGAGCAGTACTTC. It codes for CASSLGASGRTGGPYEQYF.

The chain links TRBV14 to TRBJ2-6, with D maybe TRBD2 (6 bases). This CDR3 contains 15 residues. CDR1 is SGHDN, CDR2 FVKESK, per germline. V lost 7 bases, J lost 4 bases, and 14 bases lay in between. DNA of the CDR3: TGTGCCAGCAACCCGGAGGGCCCCGGGGCCAACGTCCTGACTTTC. Translation gives CASNPEGPGANVLTF.

As to this clone: Germline and junction disagree at one end, which may indicate a read error. V and J are TRBV29-1 and TRBJ1-1, with D perhaps matching TRBD1 (6 bases). Per the germline V gene, CDR1 is SQVTM and CDR2 is ANQGSEA. The CDR3 is 13 amino acids. The CDR3 coding sequence is TGCAGCGTTGATGAAGGGAATGCGGGGGGCAGGGGATTT. Translation: CSVDEGNAGGRGF.

The chain links TRBV5-1 to TRBJ2-5; D tentatively fits TRBD1 or TRBD2 (5 bases each). The CDR3 length is 15 residues. V lost 4 bases and J 1 base, leaving 14 bases between the germline ends. The germline CDR1 and CDR2 sequences are SGHRS and YFSETQ. In nucleotides, the CDR3 is TGCGCCAGCAGCCCGGCCGGGGCGGCCCAAGAGACCCAGTACTTC. This translates into CASSPAGAAQETQYF.

The V gene is TRBV5-1, the J gene TRBJ2-2; D uncertain. The V gene's germline CDR1 is SGHRS and CDR2 YFSETQ. The ends were cut back, 4 bases at V and 2 bases at J, with 9 bases in the middle. This CDR3 comprises 14 residues. In nucleotides, the CDR3 is TGCGCCAGCAGCCCCACGCCAAACACCGGGGAGCTGTTTTTT. Amino acids: CASSPTPNTGELFF.

This clone was detected only once. V usage is TRBV7-2 and J usage is TRBJ2-7; D ambiguous. The ends were cut back, 5 bases at V and 0 bases at J, with 14 bases in the middle. The CDR3 is 15 residues long. Germline V gene data show CDR1 as SGHTA and CDR2 as FQGNSA. The CDR3 nucleotides are TGTGCCAGCAGCACGGTGGGCACCGGCTCCTACGAGCAGTACTTC. It translates to CASSTVGTGSYEQYF.

This clone has only one observation. The CDR3 protein is CASSTGTSGWVYTDTQYF. The CDR3 bases are TGTGCCAGTAGTACCGGGACTAGCGGATGGGTATACACAGATACGCAGTATTTT. The gene calls are TRBV19 and TRBJ2-3, with 11 bases that match TRBD2. Per the germline V gene, CDR1 is LNHDA and CDR2 is SQIVND (reference sequence). This CDR3 region has 18 residues. V dropped 4 bases and J dropped 2; count of bases not matched to a gene: 11.

The rearrangement uses TRBV9 and TRBJ2-6, with TRBD2 identical over 9 bases. CDR1 and CDR2 from the germline V gene are SGDLS and YYNGEE. This CDR3 comprises 19 residues. V trimming: 0 bases; J trimming: 0 bases; junction bases outside the gene matches: 7. CDR3 in DNA: TGTGCCAGCAGCGTAGTTTTAGCGGGAGCTCCCTCTGGGGCCAACGTCCTGACTTTC. Translation: CASSVVLAGAPSGANVLTF.

The rearrangement uses TRBV11-3 and TRBJ2-1, with D uncertain. V was trimmed by 11 bases and J by 2 bases, leaving 22 bases between them. This CDR3 contains 16 residues. Germline-derived CDR1 and CDR2 are SGHNT and YENEEA. CDR3 protein: CASGLGTNEAYNEQFF. The CDR3 region has the DNA TGTGCCTCCGGCTTAGGAACGAATGAGGCCTACAATGAGCAGTTCTTC.

The V call is TRBV29-1, the J call TRBJ2-7; TRBD1 agrees at 8 bases. This CDR3 has 13 amino acids. The germline V gene has CDR1 SQVTM and CDR2 ANQGSEA. With V trimmed by 5 bases and J by 6 bases, 9 bases remained unmatched. This CDR3 reads CSVSGGATSEQYF. The DNA for the CDR3 is TGCAGCGTTTCAGGGGGCGCGACGTCCGAGCAGTACTTC.

The chain is built from TRBV19 and TRBJ2-7; perhaps TRBD1 as D (5 bases). The CDR3 spans 12 residues. The germline V and J ends were trimmed by 5 bases and 7 bases, with 12 bases remaining between them. Germline V gene lookup returns CDR1 LNHDA and CDR2 SQIVND (reference sequence). The CDR3 sequence: CASSQTDTEQYF. The CDR3 bases are TGTGCCAGTAGTCAGACAGATACTGAGCAGTACTTC.

The chain recombines TRBV2 with TRBJ2-1; D gene ambiguous. The ends were cut back, 7 bases at V and 7 bases at J, with 5 bases in the middle. The germline gives CDR1 SNHLY, CDR2 FYNNEI. This CDR3 spans 10 amino acids. The CDR3 nucleotides are TGTGCCAGCAATAGGAATGAGCAGTTCTTC. This codes for CASNRNEQFF.